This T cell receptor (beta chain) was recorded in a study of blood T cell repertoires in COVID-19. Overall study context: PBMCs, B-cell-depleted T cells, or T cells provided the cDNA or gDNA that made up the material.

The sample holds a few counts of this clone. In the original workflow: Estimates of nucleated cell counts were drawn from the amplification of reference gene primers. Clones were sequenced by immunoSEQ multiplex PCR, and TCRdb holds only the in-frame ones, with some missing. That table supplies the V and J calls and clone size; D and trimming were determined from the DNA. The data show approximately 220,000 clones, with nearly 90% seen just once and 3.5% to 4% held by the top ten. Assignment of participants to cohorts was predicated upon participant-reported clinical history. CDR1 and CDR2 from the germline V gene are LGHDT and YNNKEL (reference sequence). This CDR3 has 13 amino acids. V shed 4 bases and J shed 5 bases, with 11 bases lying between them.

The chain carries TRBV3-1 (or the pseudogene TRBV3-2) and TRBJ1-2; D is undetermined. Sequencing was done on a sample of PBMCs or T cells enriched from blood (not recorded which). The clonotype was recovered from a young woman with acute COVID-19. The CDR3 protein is CASSPLPGYGYTF. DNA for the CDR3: TGTGCCAGCAGCCCGCTCCCGGGGTATGGCTACACCTTC.